One sample yielded the 14 T cell receptor beta chains listed below, sequenced in a study of beta chain features in type 1 diabetes. Expressed TCRB transcripts got sequenced, as all isolated RNA was reverse transcribed. Sequenced by immunoSEQ multiplex PCR; TCRdb stores in-frame clones only, minus some. The sample carries under 300,000 clones, 7% to 9% recorded once. The material sequenced was central memory CD4+ T cells from blood. All receptors derive from a woman between 18 and 30 years old in good health.

This clone was counted a few times. This chain links TRBV7-2 with TRBJ2-5; D not resolved. The CDR3 length is 14 residues. Per germline, CDR1 SGHTA and CDR2 FQGNSA. V was trimmed by 1 base and J by 4 bases, leaving 10 bases between them. The CDR3 region has the DNA TGTGCCAGCAGCTTAGACCTGGGAAGAGAGACCCAGTACTTC. The encoded protein is CASSLDLGRETQYF.

This chain joins TRBV19 and TRBJ2-3; 11 bases are a match to TRBD2. The CDR3 length is 13 residues. CDR1 LNHDA and CDR2 SQIVND come from the germline V gene (reference sequence). V dropped 6 bases and J dropped 6; count of bases not matched to a gene: 2. The CDR3 sequence: CASRTSGADTQYF. In DNA, the CDR3 is TGTGCCAGTAGGACTAGCGGGGCGGATACGCAGTATTTT.

V gene TRBV5-1 combines with J gene TRBJ2-3; D tentatively fits TRBD1 or TRBD2 (7 bases each). This CDR3 region has 16 residues. Germline CDR1 SGHRS, CDR2 YFSETQ. V was clipped by 3 bases and J by 1 base, with 15 bases between them. Here the CDR3 reads CASSSHRGGGTDTQYF. Written as DNA, the CDR3 is TGCGCCAGCAGCTCCCACAGGGGAGGGGGCACAGATACGCAGTATTTT. Full variable domain (outside the CDR3, taken from reference TRBV5-1 and TRBJ2-3): KAGVTQTPRYLIKTRGQQVTLSCSPISGHRSVSWYQQTPGQGLQFLFEYFSETQRNKGNFPGRFSGRQFSNSRSEMNVSTLELGDSALYLCASSSHRGGGTDTQYFGPGTRLTVL.

The rearrangement joins TRBV6-1 to TRBJ1-1, with unresolved D. Trimming took off 5 bases at V and 7 bases at J, with 11 bases between the two ends. CDR1 and CDR2 (germline): MNHNS, SASEGT. The CDR3 has 12 amino acids. The CDR3 protein is CASSWILDEAFF. For the CDR3, the DNA is TGTGCCAGCAGTTGGATTCTGGATGAAGCTTTCTTT.

The chain uses TRBV6-6 and TRBJ1-2, with 10 bases lining up with TRBD1. From germline, CDR1 is MNHNY and CDR2 SVGAGI (reference sequence). The junction had 3 bases not matched to a gene; V was cut back by 0 bases and J by 8 bases. This CDR3 has 14 amino acids. The chain's CDR3 is CASSYSKGQGGYTF. The CDR3 nucleotides read TGTGCCAGCAGTTACTCGAAGGGACAGGGGGGCTACACCTTC.

A word on this clone: A far larger clone is one nucleotide away, so this likely arose from a read error. The chain links TRBV28 to TRBJ2-7; D is possibly TRBD1 (6 bases). The V end was cut by 5 bases, the J end by 0 bases, with 17 bases between. The CDR3 consists of 16 residues. CDR1 is MDHEN, CDR2 SYDVKM, per germline. The CDR3 is CASSPGDNSPSYEQYF. The CDR3 DNA reads TGTGCCAGCAGTCCCGGGGACAACTCTCCCTCCTACGAGCAGTACTTC.

This clone has a handful of counts. This sequence joins TRBV7-9 and TRBJ2-3; possible D gene TRBD1, 5 bases. CDR1 is SEHNR, CDR2 FQNEAQ, per germline (reference sequence). The CDR3 loop spans 13 amino acids. V dropped 5 bases and J dropped 6 bases, with 12 bases sitting between them. The DNA for the CDR3 is TGTGCCAGCAGCCAAGGGGTATCGGATACGCAGTATTTT. It specifies CASSQGVSDTQYF.

The CDR3 region is CASSSSYNSPLHF. As DNA, the CDR3 is TGTGCCAGCAGCTCGAGTTATAATTCACCCCTCCACTTT. This chain links TRBV11-3 with TRBJ1-6; D remains ambiguous. Trimming stripped 4 bases from V and 4 bases from J, with 5 bases between. Germline V gene data show CDR1 as SGHNT and CDR2 as YENEEA. The CDR3 has 13 residues.

This clone was seen a handful of times. At the DNA level, this CDR3 is encoded by other sequences in the same sample as well. The chain employs TRBV19 and TRBJ1-2, with 9 positions matching TRBD1. The CDR3 runs 13 residues. CDR1 and CDR2 (germline): LNHDA, SQIVND (reference sequence). J gave up 8 bases and V 5 bases, and 6 bases lay outside the gene matches. The chain's CDR3 is CASSPRDRAGYTF. The CDR3 DNA reads TGTGCCAGTAGTCCTCGGGACAGGGCGGGCTACACCTTC. The full variable domain, with the rest looked up from reference TRBV19 and TRBJ1-2, is DGGITQSPKYLFRKEGQNVTLSCEQNLNHDAMYWYRQDPGQGLRLIYYSQIVNDFQKGDIAEGYSVSREKKESFPLTVTSAQKNPTAFYLCASSPRDRAGYTFGSGTRLTVV.

CDR3 DNA: TGCGCCAGCAGCCAAGAGGGGGCAAGCTGGAATGGGGCCAACGTCCTGACTTTC. Translating gives CASSQEGASWNGANVLTF. This chain uses TRBV4-3 with TRBJ2-6; maybe TRBD1 (6 bases). Trimming shortened V by 0 bases and J by 3 bases, and 15 bases separated the two germline ends. Germline loops: CDR1 LGHNA, CDR2 YSLEER. The CDR3 has 18 residues.

This chain connects TRBV9 to TRBJ2-1; 9 bases map to TRBD1. Germline CDR1 is SGDLS and CDR2 is YYNGEE. The CDR3 spans 15 residues. The V gene end was trimmed by 4 bases and the J gene end by 2 bases; junction bases not matched to a gene: 4. The chain's CDR3 is CASSKQGAPYNEQFF. In nucleotides, the CDR3 is TGTGCCAGCAGCAAACAGGGGGCCCCCTACAATGAGCAGTTCTTC. The variable domain in full, completed from reference TRBV9 and TRBJ2-1, reads DSGVTQTPKHLITATGQRVTLRCSPRSGDLSVYWYQQSLDQGLQFLIQYYNGEERAKGNILERFSAQQFPDLHSELNLSSLELGDSALYFCASSKQGAPYNEQFFGPGTRLTVL.

This clone was seen a handful of times. The chain has TRBV4-2 and TRBJ2-7; 7 positions match TRBD2. Losses at the gene ends were 0 bases for V and 7 bases for J; bases not matched to a gene: 6. The CDR3 runs to 14 residues. Germline CDR1 is LGHNA and CDR2 is YNFKEQ. CDR3 DNA sequence: TGTGCCAGCAGCCAAGACCTGATGCGGGAGGAGCAGTACTTC. This translates into CASSQDLMREEQYF.

The DNA for the CDR3 is TGTGCCAGCAGCGAGGACAAGGGTGACTTCAACTATGGCTACACCTTC. This codes for CASSEDKGDFNYGYTF. The V and J genes are TRBV9 and TRBJ1-2; TRBD1 is a possible D gene (5 bases). With 3 bases removed from V and 2 bases from J, the gap between germline ends came to 17 bases. CDR3 length equals 16 residues. Germline V gene lookup returns CDR1 SGDLS and CDR2 YYNGEE.

CDR3 in DNA: TGTGCCAGCAGCCGTTGGCGCACTACGTACACCGGGGAGCTGTTTTTT. It codes for CASSRWRTTYTGELFF. The V call is TRBV5-6, the J call TRBJ2-2; D ambiguous. The CDR3 loop spans 16 amino acids. V gave up 4 bases and J gave up 3 bases, with 16 bases separating them. CDR1 is SGHDT, CDR2 YYEEEE, per germline.